This paragraph reports one T cell receptor beta chain. Its target is unknown. These data belong to a study of human T cells and chemical hapten exposure. Study observations and caveats: More PT1 expanded TCRs went with higher patch test scores.

V was clipped by 4 bases and J by 4 bases, with 16 bases between them. CDR1 is LGHNA, CDR2 YSLEER, per germline. The CDR3 covers 15 residues. A single record per CDR3 protein comes from TCRdb applying MiXCR to the RACE reads. The repertoire consists of tens of thousands of distinct CDR3 sequences, with roughly a tenth occurring once and the leading ten covering roughly 2.3%. The sample's time point: patch test 2, 6 weeks after DPC sensitization. Treatment specified: therapeutic diphenylcyclopropenone sensitization with weekly scalp DPC. This chain joins TRBV4-3 and TRBJ1-2; weak D call: TRBD1 (5 bases). The material was whole blood, obtained in connection with sensitization to the hapten diphenylcyclopropenone (DPC). This clonotype originated in a woman aged 25 to 45 with alopecia areata. Some clones in this sample may be carry-over from other donors' samples. CDR3 protein: CASSRTGAGAYGYTF. In DNA form, the CDR3 reads TGCGCCAGCAGCCGGACCGGGGCTGGAGCCTATGGCTACACCTTC.